The sequence of this T cell receptor (beta chain) was determined in a study of cytomegalovirus exposure and HLA in healthy donors. The V gene end was trimmed by 0 bases and the J gene end by 6 bases; junction bases not matched to a gene: 1. Germline V lookup: CDR1 MNHEY, CDR2 SVGAGI. CDR3 length: 13 amino acids. Assay used: immunoSEQ multiplex PCR; TCRdb lists only in-frame clones, some missing. This table has roughly 86,000 clones, about 96% appearing once. The receptor comes from a man younger than 35 in good health and CMV-seropositive. The chain employs TRBV6-5 and TRBJ1-2; 7 nucleotides align to TRBD1. The sequenced sample consisted of PBMCs. The CDR3 loop is CASSYSRGDGYTF. The CDR3 DNA reads TGTGCCAGCAGTTACTCCAGGGGGGATGGCTACACCTTC.